The next 9 T cell receptor beta chains were all read from a single sample in a study of cytomegalovirus exposure and HLA in healthy donors. Only in-frame clones appear in the TCRdb table, and some are missing; sequencing was by immunoSEQ multiplex PCR. The sample records 100,000 to 150,000 clones, roughly 86% being singletons. Sequencing was performed on PBMCs. Source of these receptors: a man in his thirties or forties in good health and CMV-seronegative.

V usage is TRBV7-9 and J usage is TRBJ2-7, with 8 nucleotides matching TRBD1. Germline lookup yields CDR1 SEHNR and CDR2 FQNEAQ (reference sequence). CDR3 length equals 16 residues. The V gene end was trimmed by 2 bases and the J gene end by 2 bases; junction bases not matched to a gene: 8. This chain's CDR3 is CASSLSQGADPYEQYF. The CDR3 bases are TGTGCCAGCAGCTTATCTCAGGGGGCCGACCCCTACGAGCAGTACTTC.

This clone was observed a few times. The chain couples TRBV27 to TRBJ2-5; D gene unclear. This CDR3 has 16 amino acids. With 4 bases removed from V and 3 bases from J, the gap between germline ends came to 18 bases. Germline assignment: CDR1 MNHEY and CDR2 SMNVEV (reference sequence). As DNA, the CDR3 is TGTGCCAGCAGTTCCCGACACCCCGGCCCCGAAGAGACCCAGTACTTC. Amino acids: CASSSRHPGPEETQYF.

The rearrangement joins TRBV27 to TRBJ2-7, with a weak D call TRBD2 (5 bases). The CDR3 has 15 amino acids. The ends were cut back, 3 bases at V and 1 base at J, with 13 bases in the middle. Germline assignment: CDR1 MNHEY and CDR2 SMNVEV (reference sequence). The CDR3 loop reads CASSLAGRGSYEQYF. Here the CDR3 DNA reads TGTGCCAGCAGTTTGGCGGGCAGAGGTTCCTACGAGCAGTACTTC.

The chain links TRBV5-1 to TRBJ2-3; possibly TRBD2 for D (7 bases). This CDR3 spans 16 amino acids. The V and J ends lost 1 base and 2 bases respectively, with 14 bases between them. CDR1 is SGHRS, CDR2 YFSETQ, per germline. Written as DNA, the CDR3 is TGCGCCAGCAGCTTGATGGGGGGGCTGAACACAGATACGCAGTATTTT. Translation: CASSLMGGLNTDTQYF. The entire variable domain, with the rest obtained from reference TRBV5-1 and TRBJ2-3, is as follows: KAGVTQTPRYLIKTRGQQVTLSCSPISGHRSVSWYQQTPGQGLQFLFEYFSETQRNKGNFPGRFSGRQFSNSRSEMNVSTLELGDSALYLCASSLMGGLNTDTQYFGPGTRLTVL.

V usage is TRBV9 and J usage is TRBJ2-7, with D possibly being TRBD2 (7 bases). The germline V gene encodes CDR1 SGDLS and CDR2 YYNGEE. The V and J ends lost 3 bases and 0 bases respectively, with 13 bases between them. This CDR3 comprises 15 residues. The CDR3 spells CASSEGGDHSYEQYF. The CDR3 DNA reads as TGTGCCAGCAGCGAGGGGGGGGACCACTCCTACGAGCAGTACTTC.

This chain uses TRBV6-5 with TRBJ1-6; 11 nucleotides line up with TRBD1. CDR1 MNHEY and CDR2 SVGAGI come from the germline V gene. There are 14 residues in the CDR3. Germline trimming cut 6 bases from V and 13 bases from J; bases unmatched to any gene: 8. The CDR3 DNA reads as TGTGCCAGCAGGTCCGGGACAGGGGGGAATCCCCTCCACTTT. Translating gives CASRSGTGGNPLHF.

The chain recombines TRBV27 with TRBJ2-7, with a tentative D call TRBD2 (5 bases). From germline, CDR1 is MNHEY and CDR2 SMNVEV (reference sequence). The CDR3 runs 14 residues. The germline V and J ends were trimmed by 4 bases and 2 bases, with 12 bases remaining between them. The CDR3 protein is CASSSAGVPYEQYF. CDR3 coding DNA: TGTGCCAGCAGTTCCGCGGGCGTTCCCTACGAGCAGTACTTC.

The chain joins TRBV5-4 to TRBJ1-2, with TRBD1 as a possible D gene (6 bases). This CDR3 is 13 amino acids long. Germline V gives CDR1 SGHNT, CDR2 YYREEE (reference sequence). With 4 bases removed from V and 2 bases from J, the gap between germline ends came to 9 bases. The CDR3 loop is CASSPDRNYGYTF. In DNA form, the CDR3 reads TGTGCCAGCAGCCCTGACAGGAACTATGGCTACACCTTC.

The chain joins TRBV19 to TRBJ1-5; D perhaps matches TRBD1 (6 bases). V shed 5 bases and J shed 2 bases, with 10 bases lying between them. Germline CDR1 is LNHDA and CDR2 is SQIVND (reference sequence). The CDR3 is 14 amino acids. CDR3 sequence reads: CASSPGVGNQPQHF. CDR3 DNA: TGTGCCAGTAGTCCAGGGGTAGGCAATCAGCCCCAGCATTTT.